Listed below are T cell receptor beta chains from one sample, sequenced in a study of pediatric ulcerative colitis. The method was immunoSEQ multiplex PCR; TCRdb's version includes in-frame clones alone and lacks a portion of them. The top ten hold around 4.9% of the sample, which has 55,000 to 65,000 clones, around 80% seen once. Sequences were obtained from blood. These receptors all stem from a boy younger than 18 with moderate ulcerative colitis. Each CDR3 is given with its conserved first and last residue. Each record gives: clone size, J gene, D gene, V gene, CDR3 protein, CDR3 DNA. The D gene is left open where the match is weak. The size field is filled for only some rows; it gives once, few, many or a size class.

NA,TRBJ2-2,TRBD1,TRBV15,CATSRETGGSTGELFF,TGTGCCACCAGCAGAGAGACAGGGGGCTCCACCGGGGAGCTGTTTTTT
few,TRBJ1-5,NA,TRBV4-2,CASSQDRGVRGSGQPQHF,TGTGCCAGCAGCCAAGATCGAGGGGTCAGGGGATCGGGGCAGCCCCAGCATTTT
NA,TRBJ2-5,NA,TRBV4-1,CASSQAETQYF,TGCGCCAGCAGCCAAGCAGAGACCCAGTACTTC
NA,TRBJ2-3,NA,TRBV19,CASRTTSFRADTQYF,TGTGCCAGTAGGACTACTAGTTTCCGGGCAGATACGCAGTATTTT
NA,TRBJ1-1,TRBD1,TRBV7-9,CASSLKPGTGNTEAFF,TGTGCCAGCAGCTTAAAGCCCGGGACAGGGAACACTGAAGCTTTCTTT
NA,TRBJ1-6,NA,TRBV5-1,CASSPGASSYNSPLHF,TGCGCCAGCAGCCCAGGGGCGAGCTCCTATAATTCACCCCTCCACTTT
NA,TRBJ1-2,NA,TRBV14,CASSQVQGIPTF,TGTGCCAGCAGCCAGGTGCAGGGGATTCCCACCTTC
few,TRBJ1-1,NA,TRBV5-5,CASSLRNTEAFF,TGTGCCAGCAGCTTGCGGAACACTGAAGCTTTCTTT
NA,TRBJ2-7,NA,TRBV29-1,CSVGLSGDYEQYF,TGCAGCGTTGGCCTCTCGGGGGACTACGAGCAGTACTTC
NA,TRBJ1-4,NA,TRBV29-1,CSVPNLTNEKLFF,TGCAGCGTCCCCAATTTAACTAATGAAAAACTGTTTTTT
NA,TRBJ1-1,NA,TRBV6-1,CASTGLTGNTEAFF,TGTGCCAGCACCGGCCTTACAGGGAACACTGAAGCTTTCTTT
NA,TRBJ1-1,NA,TRBV9,CASSVTGSGEAFF,TGTGCCAGCAGCGTAACAGGGTCCGGTGAAGCTTTCTTT
NA,TRBJ2-2,TRBD2,TRBV7-6,CASSPGTSGYTGELFF,TGTGCCAGCAGCCCCGGGACTAGCGGTTACACCGGGGAGCTGTTTTTT